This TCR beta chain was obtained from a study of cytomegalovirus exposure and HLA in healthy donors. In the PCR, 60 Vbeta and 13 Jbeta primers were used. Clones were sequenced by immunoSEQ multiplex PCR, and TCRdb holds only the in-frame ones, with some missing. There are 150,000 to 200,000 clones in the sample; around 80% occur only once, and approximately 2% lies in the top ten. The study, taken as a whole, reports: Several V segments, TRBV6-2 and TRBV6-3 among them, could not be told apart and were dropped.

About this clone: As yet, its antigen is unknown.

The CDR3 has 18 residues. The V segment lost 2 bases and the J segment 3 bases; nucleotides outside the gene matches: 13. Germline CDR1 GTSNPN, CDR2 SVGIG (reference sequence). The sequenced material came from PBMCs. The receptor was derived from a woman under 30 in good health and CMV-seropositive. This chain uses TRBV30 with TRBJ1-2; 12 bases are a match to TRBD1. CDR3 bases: TGTGCCTGGAGTTTCTACCGGGACAGGGGGCGATCCGACTATGGCTACACCTTC. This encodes CAWSFYRDRGRSDYGYTF.